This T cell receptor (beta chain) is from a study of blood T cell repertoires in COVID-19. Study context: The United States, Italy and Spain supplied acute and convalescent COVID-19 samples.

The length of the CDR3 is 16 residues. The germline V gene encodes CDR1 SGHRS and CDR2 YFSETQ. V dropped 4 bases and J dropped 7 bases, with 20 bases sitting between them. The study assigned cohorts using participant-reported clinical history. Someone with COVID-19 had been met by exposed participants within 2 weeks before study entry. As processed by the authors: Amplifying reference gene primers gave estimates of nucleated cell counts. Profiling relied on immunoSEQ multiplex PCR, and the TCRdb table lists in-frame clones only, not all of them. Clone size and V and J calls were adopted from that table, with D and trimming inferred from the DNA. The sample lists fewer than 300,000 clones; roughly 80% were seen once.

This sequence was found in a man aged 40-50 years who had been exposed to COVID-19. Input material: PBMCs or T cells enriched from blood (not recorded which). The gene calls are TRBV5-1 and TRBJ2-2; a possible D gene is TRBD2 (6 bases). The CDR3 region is CASSDGTGFDNGELFF. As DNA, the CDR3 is TGCGCCAGCAGCGACGGGACTGGGTTCGATAACGGGGAGCTGTTTTTT.